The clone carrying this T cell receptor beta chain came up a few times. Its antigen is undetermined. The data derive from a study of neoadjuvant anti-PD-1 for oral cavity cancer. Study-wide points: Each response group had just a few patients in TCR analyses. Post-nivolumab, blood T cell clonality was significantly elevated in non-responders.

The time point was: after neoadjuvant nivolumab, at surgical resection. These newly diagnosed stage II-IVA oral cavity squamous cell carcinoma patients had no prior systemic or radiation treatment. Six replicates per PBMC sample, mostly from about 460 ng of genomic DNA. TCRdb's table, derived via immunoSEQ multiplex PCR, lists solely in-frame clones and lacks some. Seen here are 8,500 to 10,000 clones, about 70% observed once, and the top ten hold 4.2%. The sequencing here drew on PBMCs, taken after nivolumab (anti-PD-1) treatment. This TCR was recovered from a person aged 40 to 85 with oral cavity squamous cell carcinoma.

CDR3 sequence: CASSFRGASASYEQYF. CDR3 coding DNA: TGTGCCAGCAGCTTCAGGGGGGCTAGCGCCTCCTACGAGCAGTACTTC. The J gene is TRBJ2-7, the V gene TRBV7-2; D is possibly TRBD1 (7 bases). Trimming pared 3 bases from V and 0 bases from J, leaving 15 bases between. From germline, CDR1 is SGHTA and CDR2 FQGNSA. The CDR3 sequence is 16 residues long.